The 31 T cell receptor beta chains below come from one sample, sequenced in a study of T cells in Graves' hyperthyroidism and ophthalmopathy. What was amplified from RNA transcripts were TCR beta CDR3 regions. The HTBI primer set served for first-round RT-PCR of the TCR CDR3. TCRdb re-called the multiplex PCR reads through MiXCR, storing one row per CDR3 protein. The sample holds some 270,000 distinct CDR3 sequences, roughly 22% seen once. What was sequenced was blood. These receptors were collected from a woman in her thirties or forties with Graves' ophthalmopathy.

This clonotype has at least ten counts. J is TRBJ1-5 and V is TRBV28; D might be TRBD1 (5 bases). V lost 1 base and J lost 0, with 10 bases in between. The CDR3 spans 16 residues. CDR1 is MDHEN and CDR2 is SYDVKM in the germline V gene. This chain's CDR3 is CASSLLGLHSNQPQHF. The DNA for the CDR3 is TGTGCCAGCAGTTTATTGGGACTCCATAGCAATCAGCCCCAGCATTTT. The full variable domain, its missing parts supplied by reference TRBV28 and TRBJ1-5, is DVKVTQSSRYLVKRTGEKVFLECVQDMDHENMFWYRQDPGLGLRLIYFSYDVKMKEKGDIPEGYSVSREKKERFSLILESASTNQTSMYLCASSLLGLHSNQPQHFGDGTRLSIL.

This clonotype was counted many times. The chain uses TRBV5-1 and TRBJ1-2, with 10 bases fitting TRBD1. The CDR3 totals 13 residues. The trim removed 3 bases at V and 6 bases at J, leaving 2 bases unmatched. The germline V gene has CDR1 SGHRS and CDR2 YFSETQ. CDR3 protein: CASSSGQGDGYTF. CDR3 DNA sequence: TGCGCCAGCAGCTCCGGACAGGGGGATGGCTACACCTTC.

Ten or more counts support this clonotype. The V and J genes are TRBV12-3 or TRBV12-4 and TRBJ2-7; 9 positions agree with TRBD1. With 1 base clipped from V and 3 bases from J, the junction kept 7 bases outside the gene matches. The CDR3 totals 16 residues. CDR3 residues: CASSLGGTGRFYEQYF. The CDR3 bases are TGTGCCAGCAGTTTAGGAGGGACAGGGCGCTTCTACGAGCAGTACTTC.

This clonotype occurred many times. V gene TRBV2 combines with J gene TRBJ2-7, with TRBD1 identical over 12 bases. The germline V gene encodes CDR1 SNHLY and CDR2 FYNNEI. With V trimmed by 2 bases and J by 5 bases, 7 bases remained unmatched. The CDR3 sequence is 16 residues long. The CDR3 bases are TGTGCCAGCAGTGAATTGGCGGGACAGGGGGCTCACGAGCAGTACTTC. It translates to CASSELAGQGAHEQYF.

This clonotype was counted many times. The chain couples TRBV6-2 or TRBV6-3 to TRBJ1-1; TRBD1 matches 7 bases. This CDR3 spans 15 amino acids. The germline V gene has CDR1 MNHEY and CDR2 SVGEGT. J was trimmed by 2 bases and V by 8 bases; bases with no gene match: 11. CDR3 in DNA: TGTGCCAGCCACACCGACAGGGTTCGTAACACTGAAGCTTTCTTT. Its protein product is CASHTDRVRNTEAFF.

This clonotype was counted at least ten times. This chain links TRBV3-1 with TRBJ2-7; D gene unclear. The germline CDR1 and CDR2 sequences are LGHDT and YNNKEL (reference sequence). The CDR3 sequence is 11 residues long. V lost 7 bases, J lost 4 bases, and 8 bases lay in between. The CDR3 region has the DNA TGTGCCAGCACGGCTGGGTACGAGCAGTACTTC. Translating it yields CASTAGYEQYF.

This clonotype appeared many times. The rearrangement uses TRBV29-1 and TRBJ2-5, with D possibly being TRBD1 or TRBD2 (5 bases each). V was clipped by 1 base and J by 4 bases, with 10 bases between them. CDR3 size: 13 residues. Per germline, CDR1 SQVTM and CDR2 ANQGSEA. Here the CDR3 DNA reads TGCAGCGTTGAAGGATTGAGGGGAGAGACCCAGTACTTC. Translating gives CSVEGLRGETQYF.

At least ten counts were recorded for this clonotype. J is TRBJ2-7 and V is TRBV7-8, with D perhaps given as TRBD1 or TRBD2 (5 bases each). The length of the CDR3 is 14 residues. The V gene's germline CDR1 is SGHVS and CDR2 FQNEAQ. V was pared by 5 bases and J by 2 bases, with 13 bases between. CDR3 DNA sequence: TGTGCCAGCAGCCCCGGCAGAGGGGCCTACGAGCAGTACTTC. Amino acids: CASSPGRGAYEQYF. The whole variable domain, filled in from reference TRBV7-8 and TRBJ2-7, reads GAGVSQSPRYKVAKRGQDVALRCDPISGHVSLFWYQQALGQGPEFLTYFQNEAQLDKSGLPSDRFFAERPEGSVSTLKIQRTQQEDSAVYLCASSPGRGAYEQYFGPGTRLTVT.

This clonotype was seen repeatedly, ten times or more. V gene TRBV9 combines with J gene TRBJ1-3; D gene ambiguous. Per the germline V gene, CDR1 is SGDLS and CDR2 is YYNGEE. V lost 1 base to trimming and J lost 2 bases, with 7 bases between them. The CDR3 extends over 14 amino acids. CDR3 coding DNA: TGTGCCAGCAGCGTATCTGGGGCTGGAAACACCATATATTTT. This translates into CASSVSGAGNTIYF.

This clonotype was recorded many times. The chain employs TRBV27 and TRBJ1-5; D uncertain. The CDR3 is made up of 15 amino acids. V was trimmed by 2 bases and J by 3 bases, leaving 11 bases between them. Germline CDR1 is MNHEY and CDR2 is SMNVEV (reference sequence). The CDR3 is CASSLLPLVNQPQHF. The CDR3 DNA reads TGTGCCAGCAGTTTACTTCCACTGGTCAATCAGCCCCAGCATTTT.

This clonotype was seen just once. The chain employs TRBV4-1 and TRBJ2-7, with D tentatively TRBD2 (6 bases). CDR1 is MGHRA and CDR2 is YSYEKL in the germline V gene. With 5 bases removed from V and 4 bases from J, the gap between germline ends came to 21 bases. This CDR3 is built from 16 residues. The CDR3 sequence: CASSLMAGRGFYEQYF. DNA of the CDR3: TGCGCCAGCAGCTTGATGGCGGGACGCGGGTTTTACGAGCAGTACTTC.

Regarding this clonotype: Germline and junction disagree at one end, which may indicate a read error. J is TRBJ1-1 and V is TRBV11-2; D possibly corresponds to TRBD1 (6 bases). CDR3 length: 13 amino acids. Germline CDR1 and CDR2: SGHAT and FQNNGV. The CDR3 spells CASSLIRGTEASF. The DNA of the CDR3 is TGTGCCAGCAGCTTAATTAGGGGGACTGAAGCTTCCTTT. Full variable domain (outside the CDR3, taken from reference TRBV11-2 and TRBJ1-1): EAGVAQSPRYKIIEKRQSVAFWCNPISGHATLYWYQQILGQGPKLLIQFQNNGVVDDSQLPKDRFSAERLKGVDSTLKIQPAKLEDSAVYLCASSLIRGTEASFGQGTRLTVV.

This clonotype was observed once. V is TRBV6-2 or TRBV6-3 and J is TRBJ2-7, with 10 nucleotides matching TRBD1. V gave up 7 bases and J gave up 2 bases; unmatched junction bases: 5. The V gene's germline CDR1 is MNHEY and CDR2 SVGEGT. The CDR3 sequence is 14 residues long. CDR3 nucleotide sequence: TGTGCCAGCAAAGGGACAGGGGACGCCTACGAGCAGTACTTC. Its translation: CASKGTGDAYEQYF.

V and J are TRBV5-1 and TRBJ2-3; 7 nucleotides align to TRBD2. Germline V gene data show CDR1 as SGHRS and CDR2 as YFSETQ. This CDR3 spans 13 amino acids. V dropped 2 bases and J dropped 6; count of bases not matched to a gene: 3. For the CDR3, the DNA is TGCGCCAGCAGCTTCCTAGCGGCGGATACGCAGTATTTT. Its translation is CASSFLAADTQYF.

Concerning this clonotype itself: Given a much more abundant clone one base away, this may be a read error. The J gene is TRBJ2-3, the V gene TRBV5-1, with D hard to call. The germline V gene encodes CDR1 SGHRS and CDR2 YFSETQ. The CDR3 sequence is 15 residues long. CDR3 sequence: CAISLAVGSTDTQYF. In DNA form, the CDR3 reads TGCGCCATCAGCTTGGCCGTCGGGAGCACAGATACGCAGTATTTT.

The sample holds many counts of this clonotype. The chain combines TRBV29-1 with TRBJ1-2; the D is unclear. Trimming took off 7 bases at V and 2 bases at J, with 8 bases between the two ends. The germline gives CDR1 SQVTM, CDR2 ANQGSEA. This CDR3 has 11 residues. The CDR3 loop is CSGTVNYGYTF. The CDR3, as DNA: TGCAGCGGGACCGTGAACTATGGCTACACCTTC.

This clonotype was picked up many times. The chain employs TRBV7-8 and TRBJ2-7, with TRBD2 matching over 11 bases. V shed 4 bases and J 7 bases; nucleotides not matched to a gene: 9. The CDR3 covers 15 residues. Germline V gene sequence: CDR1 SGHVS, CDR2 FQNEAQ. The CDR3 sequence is CASSSGTSGVWEQYF. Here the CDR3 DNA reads TGTGCCAGCAGCTCGGGGACTAGCGGCGTATGGGAGCAGTACTTC.

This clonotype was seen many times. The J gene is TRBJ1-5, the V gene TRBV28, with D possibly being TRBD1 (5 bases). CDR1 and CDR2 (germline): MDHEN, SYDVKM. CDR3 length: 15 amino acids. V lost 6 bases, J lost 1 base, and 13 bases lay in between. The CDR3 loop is CASRKTVGSNQPQHF. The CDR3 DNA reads TGTGCCAGCAGAAAGACAGTGGGAAGCAATCAGCCCCAGCATTTT. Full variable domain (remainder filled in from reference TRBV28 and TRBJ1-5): DVKVTQSSRYLVKRTGEKVFLECVQDMDHENMFWYRQDPGLGLRLIYFSYDVKMKEKGDIPEGYSVSREKKERFSLILESASTNQTSMYLCASRKTVGSNQPQHFGDGTRLSIL.

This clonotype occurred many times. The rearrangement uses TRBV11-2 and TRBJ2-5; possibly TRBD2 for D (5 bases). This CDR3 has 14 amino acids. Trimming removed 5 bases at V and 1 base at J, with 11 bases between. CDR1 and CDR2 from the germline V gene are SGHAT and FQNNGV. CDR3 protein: CASSQPGFQETQYF. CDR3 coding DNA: TGTGCCAGCAGCCAGCCGGGATTCCAAGAGACCCAGTACTTC.

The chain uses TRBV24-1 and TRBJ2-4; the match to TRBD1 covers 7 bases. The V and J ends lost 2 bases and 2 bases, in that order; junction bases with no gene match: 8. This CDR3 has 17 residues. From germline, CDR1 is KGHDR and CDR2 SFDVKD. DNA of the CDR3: TGTGCCACCAGTGATTCCGGGACAGTTATGTCCAAAAACATTCAGTACTTC. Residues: CATSDSGTVMSKNIQYF.

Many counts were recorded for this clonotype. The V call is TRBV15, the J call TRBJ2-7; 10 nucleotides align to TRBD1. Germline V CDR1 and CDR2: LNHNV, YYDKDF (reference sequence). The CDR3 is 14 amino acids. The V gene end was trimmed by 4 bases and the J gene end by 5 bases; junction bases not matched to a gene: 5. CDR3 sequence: CATSNRDRGDEQYF. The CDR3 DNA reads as TGTGCCACCAGCAACCGGGACAGGGGCGACGAGCAGTACTTC.

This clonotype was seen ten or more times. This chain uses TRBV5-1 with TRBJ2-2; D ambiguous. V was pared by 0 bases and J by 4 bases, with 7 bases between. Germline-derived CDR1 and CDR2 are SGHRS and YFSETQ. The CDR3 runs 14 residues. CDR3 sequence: CASSLGASTGELFF. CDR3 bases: TGCGCCAGCAGCTTGGGGGCAAGCACCGGGGAGCTGTTTTTT.

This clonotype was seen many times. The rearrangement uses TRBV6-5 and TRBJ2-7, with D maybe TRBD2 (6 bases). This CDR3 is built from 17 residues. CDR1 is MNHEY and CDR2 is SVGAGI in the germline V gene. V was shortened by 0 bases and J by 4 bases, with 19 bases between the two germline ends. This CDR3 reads CASSYSSGGTLPYEQYF. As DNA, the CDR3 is TGTGCCAGCAGTTACTCGTCGGGCGGGACTCTCCCTTACGAGCAGTACTTC.

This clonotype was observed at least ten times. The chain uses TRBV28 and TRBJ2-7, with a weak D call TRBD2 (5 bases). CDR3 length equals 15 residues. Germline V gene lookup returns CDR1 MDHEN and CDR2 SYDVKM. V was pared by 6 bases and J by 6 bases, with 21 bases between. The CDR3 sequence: CASSWGDNQFVEQYF. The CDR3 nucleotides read TGTGCCAGCAGCTGGGGAGACAACCAGTTTGTCGAGCAGTACTTC.

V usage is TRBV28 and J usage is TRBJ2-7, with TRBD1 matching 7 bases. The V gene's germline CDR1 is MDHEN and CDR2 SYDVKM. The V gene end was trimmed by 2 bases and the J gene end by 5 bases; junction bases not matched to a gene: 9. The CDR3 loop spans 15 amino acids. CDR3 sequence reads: CASSLAPDRDNEQYF. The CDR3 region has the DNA TGTGCCAGCAGTTTAGCACCCGACAGGGACAACGAGCAGTACTTC.

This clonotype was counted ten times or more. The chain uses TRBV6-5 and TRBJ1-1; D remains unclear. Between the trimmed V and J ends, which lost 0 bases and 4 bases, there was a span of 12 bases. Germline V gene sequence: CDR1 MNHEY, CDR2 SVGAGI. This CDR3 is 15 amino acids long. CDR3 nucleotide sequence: TGTGCCAGCAGTTACTCAGGGAACTTTATCACTGAAGCTTTCTTT. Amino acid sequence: CASSYSGNFITEAFF.

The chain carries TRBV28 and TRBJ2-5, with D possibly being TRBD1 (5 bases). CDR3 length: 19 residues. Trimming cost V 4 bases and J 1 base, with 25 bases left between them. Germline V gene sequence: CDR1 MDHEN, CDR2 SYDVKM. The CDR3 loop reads CASSSWQGGQSGSQETQYF. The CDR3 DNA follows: TGTGCCAGCAGTTCGTGGCAGGGTGGGCAGTCCGGATCCCAAGAGACCCAGTACTTC.

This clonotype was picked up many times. CDR3 DNA: TGTGCCAGCAGCCCGTGGGGGGGGTCGGCATCAGAGACCCAGTACTTC. Protein sequence: CASSPWGGSASETQYF. V is TRBV28 and J is TRBJ2-5; TRBD2 aligns across 7 bases. V dropped 6 bases and J dropped 4; count of bases not matched to a gene: 14. In germline, CDR1 is MDHEN, CDR2 SYDVKM. The CDR3 consists of 16 residues.

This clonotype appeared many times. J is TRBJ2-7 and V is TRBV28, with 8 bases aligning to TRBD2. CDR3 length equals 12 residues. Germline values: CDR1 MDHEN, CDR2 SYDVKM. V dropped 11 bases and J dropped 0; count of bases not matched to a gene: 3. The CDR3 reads CAAGGSSYEQYF. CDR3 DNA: TGTGCCGCGGGGGGAAGCTCCTACGAGCAGTACTTC.

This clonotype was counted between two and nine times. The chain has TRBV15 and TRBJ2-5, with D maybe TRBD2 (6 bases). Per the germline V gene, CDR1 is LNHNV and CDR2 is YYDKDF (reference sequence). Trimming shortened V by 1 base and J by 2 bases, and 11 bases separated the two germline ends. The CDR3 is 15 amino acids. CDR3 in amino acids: CATSRAGTVQETQYF. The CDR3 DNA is TGTGCCACCAGCAGAGCCGGGACTGTTCAAGAGACCCAGTACTTC.

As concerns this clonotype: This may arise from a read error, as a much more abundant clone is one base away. The CDR3 DNA reads as TGTGCCAGCTCACTTCGTGAAGCGGGAGTAGGAGAGACCCAGTACTTC. Its protein is CASSLREAGVGETQYF. The rearrangement uses TRBV18 and TRBJ2-5, with 8 bases that match TRBD2. The CDR3 covers 16 residues. J was trimmed by 4 bases and V by 4 bases; bases with no gene match: 11. Germline CDR1 reads KGHSH; CDR2 reads LQKENI.